Reported below is one T cell receptor (beta chain). CDR1 is GTSNPN and CDR2 is SVGIG in the germline V gene (reference sequence). The CDR3 consists of 14 residues. The V segment lost 7 bases and the J segment 4 bases; nucleotides outside the gene matches: 11. The sample originates from a study of long-term antiretroviral therapy in people with HIV. immunoSEQ v3.0 was run at survey level. For each individual sample, sequencing targeted roughly 35,000-55,000 T-cell genomes. The protocol was immunoSEQ multiplex PCR, while the TCRdb copy is restricted to in-frame clones and leaves out a portion. The table shows 21,000 or so clones, with approximately 84% occurring only once. From each donor, at least one pre-ART PBMC sample and at least two post-ART PBMC samples were obtained.

The material sequenced was unsorted PBMCs, taken 0.5 years after starting antiretroviral therapy. The sequence came from a man between 18 and 29 years old with HIV. V usage is TRBV30 and J usage is TRBJ2-7; 9 bases line up with TRBD2. The CDR3 reads CASLAGGSHYEQYF. The CDR3 DNA reads as TGTGCCTCCCTGGCGGGGGGGTCCCATTACGAGCAGTACTTC.